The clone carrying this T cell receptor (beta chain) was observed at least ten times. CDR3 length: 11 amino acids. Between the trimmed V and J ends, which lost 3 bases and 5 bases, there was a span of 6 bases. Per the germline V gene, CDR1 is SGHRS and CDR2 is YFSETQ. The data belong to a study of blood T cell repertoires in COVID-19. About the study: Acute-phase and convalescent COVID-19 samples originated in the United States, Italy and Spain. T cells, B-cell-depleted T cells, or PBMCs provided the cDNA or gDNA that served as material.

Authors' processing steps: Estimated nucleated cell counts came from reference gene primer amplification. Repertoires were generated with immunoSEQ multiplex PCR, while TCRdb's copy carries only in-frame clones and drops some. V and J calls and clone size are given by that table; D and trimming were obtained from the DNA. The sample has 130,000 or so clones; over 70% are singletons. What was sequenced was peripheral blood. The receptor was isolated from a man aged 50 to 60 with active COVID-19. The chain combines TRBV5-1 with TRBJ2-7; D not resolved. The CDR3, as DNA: TGCGCCAGCAGCTCCCACAACGAGCAGTACTTC. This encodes CASSSHNEQYF.